What follows are 8 T cell receptor beta chains derived from one specimen sequenced in a study of prognosis after radiotherapy for stage I lung cancer. The TCR beta CDR3 region was amplified from genomic DNA, with two rounds of multiplex PCR being used for the amplification. Every TRBV and TRBJ gene had its own specific primer in first-round PCR. In TCRdb, the multiplex PCR reads were re-called with MiXCR into one record per CDR3 protein. The sample lists 30,000 to 40,000 distinct CDR3 sequences, less than 35% occurring once. This sample comprised PBMCs, obtained before or after stereotactic body radiation therapy (not recorded which). These receptors came from a donor aged 50 or older with non-small cell lung cancer.

This clonotype occurred many times. The genes are TRBV29-1 and TRBJ1-1, with D perhaps TRBD1 (6 bases). The germline V and J ends were trimmed by 3 bases and 5 bases, with 7 bases remaining between them. Germline CDR1 and CDR2: SQVTM and ANQGSEA. CDR3 length equals 11 residues. The CDR3 loop is CSVEQGTEAFF. Written as DNA, the CDR3 is TGCAGCGTTGAGCAGGGGACTGAAGCTTTCTTT.

Regarding this clonotype: One end of the junction does not line up with germline, which may come from a read error. The chain recombines TRBV6-9 with TRBJ1-2; the D is unclear. Germline CDR1 is MNHGY and CDR2 is SVAAGI. This CDR3 comprises 14 residues. CDR3: CASSSVIQRDGYTF. The CDR3 nucleotides are TGTGCCAGCAGTTCCGTCATACAGAGGGATGGCTACACATTC.

This clonotype was seen only a few times. The CDR3 DNA reads TGTGCCAGCAGTTATATAGCGGGAGGGCCCGTCGGGGAGCTGTTTTTT. Encoded protein: CASSYIAGGPVGELFF. The gene calls are TRBV5-4 and TRBJ2-2; 11 positions agree with TRBD2. Germline assignment: CDR1 SGHNT and CDR2 YYREEE (reference sequence). The CDR3 is 16 amino acids. Trimming at V came to 5 bases and at J to 7 bases, leaving 10 bases not matched to a gene.

A remark on this clonotype: A read error may be the cause here, since a much bigger clone is one base away. V gene TRBV29-1 combines with J gene TRBJ1-2, with unresolved D. V lost 5 bases, J lost 0 bases, and 16 bases lay in between. CDR3 length: 15 amino acids. Per germline, CDR1 SQVTM and CDR2 ANQGSEA. The CDR3 coding sequence is TGCAGCGTTCCTGCCAGGTGGGGAACTAACTATGGCTACACCTTC. Translated, it gives CSVPARWGTNYGYTF.

Ten or more counts support this clonotype. V is TRBV28 and J is TRBJ2-7; 9 nucleotides align to TRBD2. Germline V gives CDR1 MDHEN, CDR2 SYDVKM. J was trimmed by 2 bases and V by 8 bases; bases with no gene match: 7. The CDR3 runs 14 residues. DNA for the CDR3: TGTGCCAGCTGGCGGCGGGAGGGGGCCTACGAGCAGTACTTC. Translation: CASWRREGAYEQYF.

Concerning this clonotype itself: At one of its ends the junction is not consistent with the germline gene, which may arise from a read error. The rearrangement joins TRBV24-1 to TRBJ1-6; 7 bases are a match to TRBD1. This CDR3 is built from 16 residues. Germline loops: CDR1 KGHDR, CDR2 SFDVKD. DNA for the CDR3: TGTGCCACCAGTGATGCGAAGACAGGGAGGGATTCACCCCTCAACTTT. Amino acid sequence: CATSDAKTGRDSPLNF.

As for this clonotype: Given a much more abundant clone one base away, this may be a read error. The chain is built from TRBV5-4 and TRBJ2-7; TRBD2 is a possible D gene (6 bases). V was trimmed by 6 bases and J by 2 bases, leaving 15 bases between them. CDR3 length: 14 amino acids. CDR1 and CDR2 from the germline V gene are SGHNT and YYREEE (reference sequence). This chain's CDR3 is CASIRVGGPYEQYF. The CDR3 coding sequence is TGTGCCAGCATCCGCGTGGGAGGACCCTACGAGCAGTACTTC.

This clonotype was counted many times. V and J are TRBV3-1 and TRBJ2-1; possible D gene TRBD1, 5 bases. The V end lost 0 bases, the J end lost 7 bases, and 13 bases lay between the germline ends. There are 15 residues in the CDR3. In germline, CDR1 is LGHDT, CDR2 YNNKEL (reference sequence). The DNA of the CDR3 is TGTGCCAGCAGCCAAGATAGGGGCCAATGGAATGAGCAGTTCTTC. Its protein product is CASSQDRGQWNEQFF.